The rows below give T cell receptor beta chains drawn from one sample of a study of blood T cell repertoires in COVID-19. Only in-frame clones appear in the TCRdb table, and some are missing; sequencing was by immunoSEQ multiplex PCR. The table shows about 210,000 clones, with approximately 86% occurring only once. Sequencing was carried out using PBMCs or T cells enriched from blood (not recorded which). These receptors were taken from a man younger than 35 with acute COVID-19. The CDR3 runs from the conserved cysteine through the conserved F or W. Fields, in order: J gene, D gene, V gene, CDR3 protein, CDR3 DNA. D genes are given only for firm matches.

TRBJ1-2 | TRBD1 | TRBV5-8 | CASSNRDRRDYGYTF | TGTGCCAGCAGCAACCGGGACAGAAGGGACTATGGCTACACCTTC
TRBJ1-3 | TRBD1 | TRBV11-2 | CASSFGTGSSGNTIYF | TGTGCCAGCAGCTTTGGGACAGGTAGCTCTGGAAACACCATATATTTT
TRBJ2-5 | . | TRBV28 | CASSFEGADTQYF | TGTGCCAGCAGTTTTGAAGGGGCGGATACCCAGTACTTC
TRBJ2-3 | . | TRBV6-4 | CASSDSSGASTDTQYF | TGTGCCAGCAGTGACTCGAGTGGGGCAAGCACAGATACGCAGTATTTT
TRBJ2-2 | . | TRBV2 | CASTAWRGNTGELFF | TGTGCCAGCACCGCCTGGCGGGGGAACACCGGGGAGCTGTTTTTT
TRBJ2-3 | TRBD2 | TRBV7-8 | CASSLRQGLAGGGTDTQYF | TGTGCCAGCAGCTTACGCCAGGGACTAGCGGGAGGGGGGACAGATACGCAGTATTTT
TRBJ2-1 | . | TRBV3-1/TRBV3-2 | CASSPSQRYEQFF | TGTGCCAGCAGCCCATCCCAGCGATATGAGCAGTTCTTC
TRBJ1-3 | . | TRBV6-6 | CASSPVMLGGNTIYF | TGTGCCAGCAGCCCCGTCATGCTAGGAGGAAACACCATATATTTT
TRBJ2-1 | TRBD2 | TRBV6-5 | CASSYFAGGGVEQFF | TGTGCCAGCAGTTACTTTGCGGGAGGGGGCGTTGAGCAGTTCTTC
TRBJ2-3 | . | TRBV7-8 | CASSLEGDSGFTDTQYF | TGTGCCAGCAGCTTAGAAGGTGATAGCGGATTCACAGATACGCAGTATTTT
TRBJ1-2 | . | TRBV6-2/TRBV6-3 | CASSTRIDRNYGYTF | TGTGCCAGCAGTACCAGAATAGACAGGAACTATGGCTACACCTTC
TRBJ2-1 | TRBD1 | TRBV7-6 | CASSPDRASYNEQFF | TGTGCCAGCAGCCCCGACAGGGCCTCCTACAATGAGCAGTTCTTC
TRBJ2-7 | TRBD1 | TRBV7-9 | CASSQTDRGYEQYF | TGTGCCAGCAGCCAGACCGACAGGGGGTACGAGCAGTACTTC
TRBJ2-1 | . | TRBV7-3 | CASSPAVAPPYNEQFF | TGTGCCAGCAGCCCTGCGGTCGCGCCACCCTACAATGAGCAGTTCTTC
TRBJ2-1 | . | TRBV5-5 | CASSPIDSFSYNEQFF | TGTGCCAGCAGCCCGATCGACAGTTTCTCCTACAATGAGCAGTTCTTC
TRBJ1-1 | . | TRBV4-3 | CASSQGGSTEAFF | TGCGCCAGCAGCCAAGGAGGGAGCACTGAAGCTTTCTTT